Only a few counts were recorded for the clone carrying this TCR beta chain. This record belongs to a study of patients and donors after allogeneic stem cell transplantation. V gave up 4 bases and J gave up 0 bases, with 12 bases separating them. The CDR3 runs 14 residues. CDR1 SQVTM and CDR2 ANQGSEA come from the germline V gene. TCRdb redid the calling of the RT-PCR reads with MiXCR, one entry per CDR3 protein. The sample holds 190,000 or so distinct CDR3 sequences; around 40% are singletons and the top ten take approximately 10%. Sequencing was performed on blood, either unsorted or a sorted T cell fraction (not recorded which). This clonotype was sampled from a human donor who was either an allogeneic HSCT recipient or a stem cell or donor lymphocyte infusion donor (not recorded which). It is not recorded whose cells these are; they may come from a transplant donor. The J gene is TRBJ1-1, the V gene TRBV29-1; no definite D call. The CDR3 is CSVVKDTMNTEAFF. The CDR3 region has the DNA TGCAGCGTTGTTAAGGATACAATGAACACTGAAGCTTTCTTT. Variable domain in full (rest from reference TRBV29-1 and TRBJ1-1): SAVISQKPSRDICQRGTSLTIQCQVDSQVTMMFWYRQQPGQSLTLIATANQGSEATYESGFVIDKFPISRPNLTFSTLTVSNMSPEDSSIYLCSVVKDTMNTEAFFGQGTRLTVV.